Shown below are 7 T cell receptor beta chains from a single sample sequenced in a study of blood T cell repertoires in COVID-19. The protocol was immunoSEQ multiplex PCR, while the TCRdb copy is restricted to in-frame clones and leaves out a portion. The top ten hold 2.5% to 3.5% of the sample, which has 210,000 or so clones, just under 80% seen once. What was sequenced was peripheral blood. These receptors came from an elderly woman with active or convalescent COVID-19.

This sequence joins TRBV30 and TRBJ2-7; TRBD1 aligns across 9 bases. The CDR3 sequence is 14 residues long. The V gene end was trimmed by 2 bases and the J gene end by 5 bases; junction bases not matched to a gene: 7. The germline CDR1 and CDR2 sequences are GTSNPN and SVGIG (reference sequence). The CDR3 spells CAWSRGQGWHEQYF. Written as DNA, the CDR3 is TGTGCCTGGAGTAGGGGACAGGGTTGGCACGAGCAGTACTTC. The entire variable domain, with the rest obtained from reference TRBV30 and TRBJ2-7, is as follows: SQTIHQWPATLVQPVGSPLSLECTVEGTSNPNLYWYRQAAGRGLQLLFYSVGIGQISSEVPQNLSASRPQDRQFILSSKKLLLSDSGFYLCAWSRGQGWHEQYFGPGTRLTVT.

The V gene is TRBV5-1, the J gene TRBJ2-5; D unclear. The germline V gene has CDR1 SGHRS and CDR2 YFSETQ. CDR3 length equals 14 residues. Trimming left V 0 bases short and J 4 bases short, with 10 bases between. In nucleotides, the CDR3 is TGCGCCAGCAGCTTGGCACAGATAATAGAGACCCAGTACTTC. It specifies CASSLAQIIETQYF.

CDR3 sequence reads: CASSQGDIRGYTF. The DNA of the CDR3 is TGTGCCAGCAGCCAAGGGGACATAAGGGGCTACACCTTC. The J gene is TRBJ1-2, the V gene TRBV4-2; the D gene is possibly TRBD1 (6 bases). The CDR3 consists of 13 residues. The V gene lost 1 base and the J gene lost 8 bases, with 11 bases spanning the gap. The germline V gene encodes CDR1 LGHNA and CDR2 YNFKEQ.

The rearrangement joins TRBV6-1 to TRBJ1-1, with a possible D match to TRBD1 (6 bases). This CDR3 contains 15 residues. Trimming removed 1 base from V and 4 bases from J, with 13 bases in between. The germline gives CDR1 MNHNS, CDR2 SASEGT. CDR3 amino acids: CASSEGPTGLTEAFF. The CDR3, as DNA: TGTGCCAGCAGTGAAGGGCCAACAGGGCTCACTGAAGCTTTCTTT.

This chain connects TRBV2 to TRBJ2-7; 10 bases map to TRBD2. This CDR3 comprises 15 residues. CDR1 SNHLY and CDR2 FYNNEI come from the germline V gene. The ends lost 4 bases at V and 0 bases at J; junction bases unmatched: 3. The CDR3 region is CASSVASGGSYEQYF. CDR3 nucleotides: TGTGCCAGCAGTGTGGCTAGCGGGGGCTCCTACGAGCAGTACTTC.

V is TRBV24-1 and J is TRBJ1-2, with TRBD1 matching over 7 bases. Per the germline V gene, CDR1 is KGHDR and CDR2 is SFDVKD. This CDR3 spans 16 amino acids. V shed 4 bases, J shed 3 bases, and the junction held 10 bases outside the gene matches. DNA for the CDR3: TGTGCCACCAGTGACCGAAATGCGGGACAGCACTATGGCTACACCTTC. The encoded protein is CATSDRNAGQHYGYTF.

This clone was seen only once. The V and J genes are TRBV15 and TRBJ2-3; TRBD2 agrees at 8 bases. CDR1 is LNHNV, CDR2 YYDKDF, per germline (reference sequence). J was trimmed by 0 bases and V by 1 base; bases with no gene match: 9. The CDR3 runs 18 residues. The CDR3 here is CATSRGITSGPSTDTQYF. CDR3 nucleotide sequence: TGTGCCACCAGCAGAGGCATAACTAGCGGTCCTAGCACAGATACGCAGTATTTT. The full variable domain, with the rest looked up from reference TRBV15 and TRBJ2-3, is DAMVIQNPRYQVTQFGKPVTLSCSQTLNHNVMYWYQQKSSQAPKLLFHYYDKDFNNEADTPDNFQSRRPNTSFCFLDIRSPGLGDTAMYLCATSRGITSGPSTDTQYFGPGTRLTVL.